Below are 8 T cell receptor beta chains sequenced from a single sample in a study of spatial heterogeneity in lung cancer. The time point here: sample taken at primary tumor resection. Sequencing covered unsorted whole RNA taken from tumor, nontumor lung or frozen PBMC. Using its own MiXCR run on the 5' RACE reads, TCRdb lists one record per CDR3 protein. The repertoire holds about 4,400 distinct CDR3 sequences, with about 20% as singletons. Sequencing used normal lung tissue next to the tumor, obtained at surgery. The source of these receptors is a female donor with early-stage non-small cell lung cancer.

As to this clonotype: The library was prepared for alpha chains; this beta chain is a stray read, so its frequency means little. The chain has TRBV7-9 and TRBJ1-5; D perhaps matches TRBD1 (6 bases). The length of the CDR3 is 14 residues. The ends were cut back, 5 bases at V and 5 bases at J, with 13 bases in the middle. CDR1 SEHNR and CDR2 FQNEAQ come from the germline V gene (reference sequence). The CDR3 protein is CASSLRGADQPQHF. For the CDR3, the DNA is TGTGCCAGCAGCCTCAGGGGAGCGGATCAGCCCCAGCATTTT.

Relative to its sample, this clonotype is medium-sized. For a library built for alpha chains, this beta chain is a stray read; little rests on its size. This chain uses TRBV28 with TRBJ2-1; TRBD2 matches at 14 bases. Germline loops: CDR1 MDHEN, CDR2 SYDVKM. The CDR3 extends over 22 amino acids. The ends lost 0 bases at V and 2 bases at J; junction bases unmatched: 15. This CDR3 is CASSLWSGLAGAQGSPYNEQFF. In DNA form, the CDR3 reads TGTGCCAGCAGTTTATGGTCGGGACTAGCGGGAGCACAAGGGAGCCCCTACAATGAGCAGTTCTTC.

With respect to this clonotype: This beta chain is a stray sequence in a library constructed for alpha chains; its clone size is not meaningful. The genes are TRBV18 and TRBJ1-1; D perhaps matches TRBD1 (6 bases). V dropped 6 bases and J dropped 0 bases, with 14 bases sitting between them. In germline, CDR1 is KGHSH, CDR2 LQKENI. CDR3 length: 15 residues. The CDR3 region is CASSPGAGLNTEAFF. As DNA, the CDR3 is TGTGCCAGCTCGCCGGGGGCCGGTTTGAACACTGAAGCTTTCTTT.

By frequency in the sample, this clonotype is medium-sized (0.01 to 0.1%). Since the library was made to target alpha chains, this beta chain is a stray read and its abundance is not meaningful. The V call is TRBV5-1, the J call TRBJ2-5; weak D call: TRBD1 (6 bases). Trimming stripped 3 bases from V and 2 bases from J, with 8 bases between. This CDR3 comprises 13 residues. CDR1 is SGHRS and CDR2 is YFSETQ in the germline V gene. The CDR3 sequence is CASSSTGQETQYF. The DNA of the CDR3 is TGCGCCAGCAGCTCCACAGGGCAAGAGACCCAGTACTTC. The whole variable domain, remainder taken from reference TRBV5-1 and TRBJ2-5, is KAGVTQTPRYLIKTRGQQVTLSCSPISGHRSVSWYQQTPGQGLQFLFEYFSETQRNKGNFPGRFSGRQFSNSRSEMNVSTLELGDSALYLCASSSTGQETQYFGPGTRLLVL.

This clonotype qualifies as medium-sized. This beta chain is a stray sequence in a library constructed for alpha chains; its clone size is not meaningful. The chain employs TRBV18 and TRBJ1-1; 8 bases are a match to TRBD1. The CDR3 is 14 residues long. The junction had 7 bases not matched to a gene; V was cut back by 6 bases and J by 4 bases. Germline V lookup: CDR1 KGHSH, CDR2 LQKENI. The CDR3 is CASSPGGWGTEAFF. The CDR3 nucleotides read TGTGCCAGCTCCCCAGGGGGCTGGGGCACTGAAGCTTTCTTT. The complete variable domain, with remaining parts taken from reference TRBV18 and TRBJ1-1, reads NAGVMQNPRHLVRRRGQEARLRCSPMKGHSHVYWYRQLPEEGLKFMVYLQKENIIDESGMPKERFSAEFPKEGPSILRIQQVVRGDSAAYFCASSPGGWGTEAFFGQGTRLTVV.

By share, this clonotype counts as medium-sized. This beta chain is an off-target read within a library intended for alpha chains, so its frequency means little. The CDR3 sequence is CSAALAGYTDTQYF. The CDR3, as DNA: TGCAGTGCTGCTCTAGCGGGGTACACAGATACGCAGTATTTT. The chain couples TRBV20-1 to TRBJ2-3; the match to TRBD2 covers 9 bases. CDR3 size: 14 residues. With V trimmed by 5 bases and J by 2 bases, 5 bases remained unmatched. Germline CDR1 DFQATT, CDR2 SNEGSKA (reference sequence).

Concerning this clonotype: The library was built for alpha chains, so this beta chain is an off-target read and its size means little. This chain uses TRBV6-5 with TRBJ2-7, with 9 bases that match TRBD1. Germline assignment: CDR1 MNHEY and CDR2 SVGAGI. V lost 6 bases and J lost 5; bases outside the gene matches: 8. This CDR3 spans 14 amino acids. The CDR3 DNA reads as TGTGCCAGCAGACCTACAGGGGGCTACCACGAGCAGTACTTC. This codes for CASRPTGGYHEQYF.

This clonotype was counted ten times or more. As an off-target read in a library built for alpha chains, this beta chain has a frequency of little significance. This chain connects TRBV7-2 to TRBJ2-3; perhaps TRBD2 as D (6 bases). Trimming cost V 0 bases and J 3 bases, with 10 bases left between them. Germline values: CDR1 SGHTA, CDR2 FQGNSA. The CDR3 covers 15 residues. The CDR3 here is CASSLALLATDTQYF. The CDR3 region has the DNA TGTGCCAGCAGCTTAGCCCTTCTAGCGACAGATACGCAGTATTTT.